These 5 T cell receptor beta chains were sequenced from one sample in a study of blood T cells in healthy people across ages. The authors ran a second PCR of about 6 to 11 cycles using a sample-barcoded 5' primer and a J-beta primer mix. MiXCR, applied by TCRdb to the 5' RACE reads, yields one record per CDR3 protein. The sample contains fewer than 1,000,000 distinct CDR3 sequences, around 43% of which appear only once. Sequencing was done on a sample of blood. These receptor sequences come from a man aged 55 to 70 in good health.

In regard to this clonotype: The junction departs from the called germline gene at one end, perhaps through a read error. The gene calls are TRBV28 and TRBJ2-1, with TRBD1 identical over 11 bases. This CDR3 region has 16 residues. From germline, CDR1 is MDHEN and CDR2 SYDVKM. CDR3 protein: CASNPLGQGARNEQFF. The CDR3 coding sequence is TGTGCCAGCAACCCCCTCGGACAGGGGGCAAGGAATGAACAGTTCTTC. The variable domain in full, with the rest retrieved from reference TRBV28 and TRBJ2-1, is DVKVTQSSRYLVKRTGEKVFLECVQDMDHENMFWYRQDPGLGLRLIYFSYDVKMKEKGDIPEGYSVSREKKERFSLILESASTNQTSMYLCASNPLGQGARNEQFFGPGTRLTVL.

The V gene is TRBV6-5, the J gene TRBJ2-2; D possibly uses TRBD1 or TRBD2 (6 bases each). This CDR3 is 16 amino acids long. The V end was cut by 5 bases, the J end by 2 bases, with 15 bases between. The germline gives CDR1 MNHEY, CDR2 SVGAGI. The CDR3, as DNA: TGTGCCAGCAGTCCAACTAGGGGGGTAAACACCGGGGAGCTGTTTTTT. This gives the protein CASSPTRGVNTGELFF.

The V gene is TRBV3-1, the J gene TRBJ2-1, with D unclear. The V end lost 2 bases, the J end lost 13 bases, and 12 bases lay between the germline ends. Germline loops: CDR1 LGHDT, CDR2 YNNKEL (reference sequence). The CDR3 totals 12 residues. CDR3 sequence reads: CASSQWVNEQFF. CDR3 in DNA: TGTGCCAGCAGCCAATGGGTCAACGAACAGTTCTTC.

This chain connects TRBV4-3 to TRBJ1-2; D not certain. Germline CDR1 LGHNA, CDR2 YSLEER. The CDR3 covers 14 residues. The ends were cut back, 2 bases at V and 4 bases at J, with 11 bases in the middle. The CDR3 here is CASSQTRNVYGYTF. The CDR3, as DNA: TGCGCCAGCAGCCAAACGAGGAACGTCTATGGCTACACCTTC.

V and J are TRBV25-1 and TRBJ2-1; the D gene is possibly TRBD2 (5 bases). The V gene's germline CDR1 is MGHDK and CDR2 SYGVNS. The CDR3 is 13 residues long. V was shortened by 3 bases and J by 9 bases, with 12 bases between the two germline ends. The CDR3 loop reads CASSDPKRREQFF. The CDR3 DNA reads TGTGCCAGCAGTGACCCCAAGCGGCGTGAGCAGTTCTTC.